This T cell receptor beta chain was found in a study of shared clonotypes between healthy human individuals (dated by TCRdb to about 2020). In the study overall: The cohort included a few men and a couple of women between 18 and 49 years of age. Libraries were prepared and TCR repertoires were sequenced by different laboratories using diverse techniques, in order to increase sequencing depth and limit assay-specific biases. For each donor, CD4 naive and CD4 memory were each given three plates, CD8 naive was given two plates, and CD8 memory was given one plate. Leukapheresis yielded between about 0.9 and 9 billion PBMCs per donor. The study deeply sequenced blood TCR repertoires of five healthy adults to estimate repertoire size and the extent of clonotype sharing between individuals. What the research found in general, with its limitations: Pairwise subsampling indicated that sequencing depth was expected to affect the degree of clonotype sharing among donors. Sampling was limited to blood, and TCR repertoires in tissue likely differ from TCR repertoires in blood. Larger estimated clonotype richness was generally found for naive subsets than for memory subsets. Rarefaction of sorted-subset datasets indicated incomplete sequencing despite the large sequencing depth. Across several donors, roughly 5.4% of naive CD4, 3% to 4% of naive CD8, 2.3% of memory CD4, and under 0.45% of memory CD8 clonotypes were shared. Compared with non-shared clonotypes, the clonotypes found in all four sorted-subset donors had higher generation probabilities. Because the study included only a small number of donors, the genetic and exposure-history diversity represented was limited.

Relative to germline, V is missing 5 bases and J is missing 2 bases, with 14 bases of the junction outside any gene match. The CDR3 holds 18 amino acids from the cysteine to the phenylalanine. CDR3 DNA only is kept here, 54 bases in frame from base 1. CDR1 SGHAT and CDR2 FQNNGV are derived from the germline V gene. In regard to this clone: Its binding antigen is unknown. There are no base qualities to consult, and no much larger clone falls within one base.

Using the deep immunoSEQ assay, TCR CDR3 regions were amplified from genomic DNA by multiplex PCR. For each cell subset, the extracted genomic DNA was distributed evenly across all wells of several immunoSEQ 96-well plates, and each plate served as one replicate. For sorted subsets, about 200 ng genomic DNA, equal to about 30,000 T cell genomes, was loaded into each replicate PCR. Purified libraries were quantified with a Qubit 3.0 fluorometer, sized on a Bioanalyzer 2100, and re-quantified with the KAPA Library Quantification kit. Every immunoSEQ 96-well plate was sequenced on a separate single-read 150-cycle Illumina NextSeq 550 flow cell. The paper's data handling went like this. Because the immunoSEQ output included only junctional sequences and no quality scores, the filtering could not be the same as the filtering used for full-length reads. Sequences were annotated with PyIR, a Python wrapper for IgBLAST v1.9, and V/J genes and CDR3 were assigned using IMGT germline references. Any read was removed if the V/J assignment was weak (E-value above 1e-6), the CDR3 was missing, or the read contained stop codons, out-of-frame junctions, or ambiguous translated residues. V3J clonotypes were defined by identical inferred V gene, J gene, and CDR3 amino acid sequence. Percentage overlap between repertoires was calculated by dividing the number of shared unique clonotypes by the size of the smaller repertoire. Three approaches were used to assess repertoire richness: RTK rarefaction, the Chao1 estimator, and Recon v2.1 estimates of unobserved clonotypes. For all TCRbeta clonotypes obtained by the gDNA method from four donors, generation probabilities were computed with OLGA. TCRdb re-hosts the immuneACCESS table, in-frame sequences only. Its copies lack some clones; in the studies checked, an unresolved V gene accounts for under half of them, and the cause for the rest is not known. From that table come the V and J calls and clone size; the DNA was used to work out D and trimming. The sample yields about 1.1 million clones; approximately 80% were counted once. The ten largest clones take up 0.89% of the sample.

The donors were healthy, HIV-negative adults who had no recently reported acute infections or vaccinations. Every donor was a Caucasian adult living in Nashville, Tennessee, USA. CD4+ T cells were enriched by magnetic negative selection; naive cells were then positively selected on CD45RA, and the negative fraction formed the memory subset. Blood was collected by leukapheresis, and PBMCs were isolated by Ficoll-Histopaque density gradient centrifugation and then cryopreserved in liquid nitrogen vapor phase. Analytical flow cytometry was used to check the purity and quantity of every magnetically sorted T cell population. Genomic DNA was isolated from each sorted fraction and quantified by UV absorbance on a Nanodrop 2000c.

The TCR comes from a man between 18 and 29 years old in good health. Some clones in this sample may be carry-over from other donors' samples. Here the chain combines TRBV11-2 and TRBJ2-3; the central 9 bases match TRBD2. The specimen sequenced was memory CD4+ T cells from PBMCs. The cell subset or site label of this sample denotes: CD45RA-negative fraction. The sequenced DNA: TGTGCCAGCAGCCTTGGACTAGCGCCCACCTTCGCCACAGATACGCAGTATTTT. The resulting protein is CASSLGLAPTFATDTQYF.